The rows below give T cell receptor beta chains drawn from one sample of a study of T-cell memory formation after mild COVID-19. TCRdb processed the 5' RACE reads anew with MiXCR; each CDR3 protein has one entry. The sample has some 300,000 distinct CDR3 sequences; around 20% are singletons. The sequenced material came from PBMCs or a T cell subset sorted from them (not recorded which). The receptors were gathered from a young man who had mild COVID-19 (a few samples of this study predate the infection). Cell type and time point are not known. CDR3s include the opening cysteine and the closing phenylalanine or tryptophan. A D gene is named only where the DNA matches it firmly. Clone size is stated in some rows and not others, as once, few, many or a class when expanded.

j_gene,d_gene,v_gene,abundance,CDR3aa,CDR3nt
TRBJ2-5,TRBD1,TRBV12-3/TRBV12-4,.,CASNFRTGGTQYF,TGTGCCAGCAATTTCCGGACAGGGGGGACCCAGTACTTC
TRBJ2-7,TRBD2,TRBV20-1,few,CSASLGLAGGRQYF,TGCAGTGCTAGCCTTGGACTAGCGGGGGGGAGGCAGTACTTC
TRBJ2-7,TRBD1,TRBV6-1,.,CASSRGQDFYEQYF,TGTGCCAGCAGCAGGGGACAGGATTTCTACGAGCAGTACTTC
TRBJ2-1,.,TRBV2,.,CASSAGRLNYNEQFF,TGTGCCAGCAGTGCGGGCCGATTAAACTACAATGAGCAGTTCTTC
TRBJ1-1,TRBD1,TRBV5-1,few,CASSLKTGGFSEAFF,TGCGCCAGCAGCTTGAAGACAGGGGGCTTTAGTGAAGCTTTCTTT
TRBJ2-1,.,TRBV4-1,few,CASSQPLLASPYNEQFF,TGCGCCAGCAGCCAACCCCTACTAGCCTCACCCTACAATGAGCAGTTCTTC
TRBJ1-1,TRBD1,TRBV7-9,few,CASSQGGWDTEAFF,TGTGCCAGCAGCCAAGGGGGCTGGGACACTGAAGCTTTCTTT
TRBJ2-3,.,TRBV7-2,.,CASSLAPGPLFDTQYF,TGTGCCAGCAGCTTAGCGCCCGGACCTTTATTCGATACGCAGTATTTT
TRBJ1-5,TRBD1,TRBV24-1,few,CATSGYRGLLGPQHF,TGTGCCACCAGTGGATACAGGGGCCTCCTGGGGCCCCAGCATTTT
TRBJ2-7,.,TRBV7-2,.,CASSRGDHSYEQYF,TGTGCCAGCAGCCGAGGGGATCACTCCTACGAGCAGTACTTC
TRBJ1-2,.,TRBV5-1,.,CASSLSRNNYGYTF,TGCGCCAGCAGCTTGAGCCGGAACAACTATGGCTACACCTTC
TRBJ1-6,TRBD1,TRBV4-3,few,CASSQEPTGLSTDNSPLHF,TGCGCCAGCAGCCAAGAGCCGACAGGGCTTAGTACGGATAATTCACCCCTCCACTTT
TRBJ2-7,.,TRBV6-5,many,CASSYSSGGSYEQYF,TGTGCCAGCAGTTACTCTTCCGGCGGCTCCTACGAGCAGTACTTC
TRBJ1-5,TRBD1,TRBV27,once,CASSWTGGSLVVNQPQHF,TGTGCCAGCAGCTGGACAGGGGGCTCCCTAGTAGTTAATCAGCCCCAGCATTTT
TRBJ2-7,.,TRBV3-1,.,CASSHESRQQYF,TGTGCCAGCAGCCATGAGAGCAGGCAGCAGTACTTC
TRBJ1-1,.,TRBV11-2,.,CASRPQWGTEAFF,TGTGCCAGCAGACCCCAATGGGGAACTGAAGCTTTCTTT
TRBJ1-6,.,TRBV9,.,CASSDSKNSPLHF,TGTGCCAGCAGCGATTCCAAGAATTCACCCCTCCACTTT
TRBJ1-2,.,TRBV7-9,.,CASRSDKTGITNYGYTF,TGTGCCAGCAGATCTGACAAAACAGGGATAACTAACTATGGCTACACCTTC
TRBJ2-3,.,TRBV5-1,few,CASSFTGFSTDTQYF,TGCGCCAGCAGCTTCACAGGCTTTAGCACAGATACGCAGTATTTT
TRBJ1-6,.,TRBV7-3,.,CASSLSGQHNSPLHF,TGTGCCAGCAGCTTATCAGGACAGCATAATTCACCCCTCCACTTT
TRBJ1-5,.,TRBV3-1,few,CASSQDQNQPQHF,TGTGCCAGCAGCCAAGATCAGAATCAGCCCCAGCATTTT
TRBJ2-7,.,TRBV7-9,.,CASGRSGRAYEQYF,TGTGCCAGCGGTCGAAGCGGCAGGGCCTACGAGCAGTACTTC
TRBJ1-2,.,TRBV5-1,.,CASSPLGQGYTF,TGCGCCAGCAGCCCACTGGGGCAGGGCTACACCTTC
TRBJ2-1,.,TRBV25-1,.,CASSFRQGGINEQFF,TGTGCCAGCTCCTTCAGGCAGGGTGGGATCAATGAGCAGTTCTTC
TRBJ2-7,TRBD1,TRBV27,few,CASSLLGQGGYEQYF,TGTGCCAGCAGTTTATTAGGACAGGGGGGCTACGAGCAGTACTTC
TRBJ2-2,TRBD2,TRBV20-1,.,CSASTAGGTGELFF,TGCAGTGCTAGCACAGCGGGGGGGACGGGGGAGCTGTTTTTT
TRBJ1-1,TRBD1,TRBV5-1,.,CASSLARQGSEAFF,TGCGCCAGCAGCTTGGCTCGACAGGGGAGTGAAGCTTTCTTT
TRBJ2-5,.,TRBV5-1,few,CASSLGDTRIQETQYF,TGCGCCAGCAGCTTGGGGGACACAAGGATCCAAGAGACCCAGTACTTC
TRBJ1-2,.,TRBV7-9,few,CASSFGGNNYGYTF,TGTGCCAGCAGCTTCGGAGGGAATAACTATGGCTACACCTTC
TRBJ1-6,TRBD1,TRBV7-9,.,CASSFTETGFVSPLHF,TGTGCCAGCAGCTTTACGGAGACAGGGTTCGTGTCACCCCTCCACTTT
TRBJ2-7,.,TRBV12-3/TRBV12-4,.,CASSWGVTYEQYF,TGTGCCAGCAGCTGGGGAGTGACCTACGAGCAGTACTTC
TRBJ2-7,TRBD2,TRBV5-1,few,CASSQPSGRRSYEQYF,TGCGCCAGCAGCCAACCTAGCGGGCGACGTTCGTACGAGCAGTACTTC
TRBJ2-7,.,TRBV7-9,.,CASSPRIPYEQYF,TGTGCCAGCAGTCCTAGGATCCCCTACGAGCAGTACTTC
TRBJ1-4,.,TRBV7-9,few,CASSFVGGGGEKLFF,TGTGCCAGCAGCTTCGTAGGCGGAGGAGGGGAAAAACTGTTTTTT
TRBJ2-7,TRBD1,TRBV7-2,.,CASSFRQGLYEQYF,TGTGCCAGCAGCTTCAGACAGGGGCTCTACGAGCAGTACTTC
TRBJ2-7,TRBD1,TRBV9,.,CASSVGQGIAYEQYF,TGTGCCAGCAGCGTAGGACAGGGGATAGCCTACGAGCAGTACTTC
TRBJ2-5,TRBD1,TRBV6-6,.,CASRQTGGEETQYF,TGTGCCAGCAGGCAGACAGGGGGCGAGGAGACCCAGTACTTC
TRBJ1-5,.,TRBV6-6,few,CASSQSQPQHF,TGTGCCAGCAGCCAGAGTCAGCCCCAGCATTTT
TRBJ2-5,TRBD1,TRBV9,.,CASSVEGARETQYF,TGTGCCAGCAGCGTCGAGGGGGCGCGGGAGACCCAGTACTTC
TRBJ2-1,TRBD1,TRBV20-1,many,CSARDRQGPYNEQFF,TGCAGTGCTAGAGATCGACAGGGGCCCTACAATGAGCAGTTCTTC
TRBJ2-5,.,TRBV6-5,.,CASSYSIGAGLPQETQYF,TGTGCCAGCAGTTACTCGATAGGGGCGGGCCTCCCCCAAGAGACCCAGTACTTC
TRBJ2-7,TRBD2,TRBV29-1,.,CSVSAGGRYEQYF,TGCAGCGTCTCAGCGGGGGGCCGATACGAGCAGTACTTC
TRBJ2-4,.,TRBV10-3,.,CASESPGRNIQYF,TGTGCCAGTGAAAGTCCGGGGCGGAACATTCAGTACTTC
TRBJ1-1,TRBD1,TRBV6-2/TRBV6-3,few,CASNRDRRNTEAFF,TGTGCCAGCAACAGGGACAGGAGGAACACTGAAGCTTTCTTT
TRBJ2-1,TRBD2,TRBV27,.,CASSASGGYNEQFF,TGTGCCAGCAGTGCGAGCGGGGGTTACAATGAGCAGTTCTTC
TRBJ1-5,.,TRBV20-1,many,CSARAGDQPQHF,TGCAGTGCTAGGGCGGGGGACCAGCCCCAGCATTTT
TRBJ2-2,.,TRBV4-2,.,CASRISNRMNTGELFF,TGTGCCAGCAGAATATCGAACCGCATGAACACCGGGGAGCTGTTTTTT
TRBJ2-7,.,TRBV15,.,CATSRDSGSSAARYF,TGTGCCACCAGCAGAGATTCGGGCTCCTCCGCTGCGAGGTACTTC
TRBJ2-2,TRBD1,TRBV5-1,.,CASSWGQGNTGGLFF,TGCGCCAGCAGCTGGGGACAGGGAAACACCGGGGGGCTGTTTTTT